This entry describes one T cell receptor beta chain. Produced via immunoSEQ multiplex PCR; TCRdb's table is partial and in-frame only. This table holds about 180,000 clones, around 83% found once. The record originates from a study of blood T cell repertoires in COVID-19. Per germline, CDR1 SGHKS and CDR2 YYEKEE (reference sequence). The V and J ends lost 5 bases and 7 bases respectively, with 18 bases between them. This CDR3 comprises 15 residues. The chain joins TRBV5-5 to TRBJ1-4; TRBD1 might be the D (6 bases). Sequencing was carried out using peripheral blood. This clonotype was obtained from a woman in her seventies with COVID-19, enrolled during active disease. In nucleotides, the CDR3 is TGTGCCAGCAGGCCGGTGGGGGCCCTGGGTGAAAAACTGTTTTTT. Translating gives CASRPVGALGEKLFF.